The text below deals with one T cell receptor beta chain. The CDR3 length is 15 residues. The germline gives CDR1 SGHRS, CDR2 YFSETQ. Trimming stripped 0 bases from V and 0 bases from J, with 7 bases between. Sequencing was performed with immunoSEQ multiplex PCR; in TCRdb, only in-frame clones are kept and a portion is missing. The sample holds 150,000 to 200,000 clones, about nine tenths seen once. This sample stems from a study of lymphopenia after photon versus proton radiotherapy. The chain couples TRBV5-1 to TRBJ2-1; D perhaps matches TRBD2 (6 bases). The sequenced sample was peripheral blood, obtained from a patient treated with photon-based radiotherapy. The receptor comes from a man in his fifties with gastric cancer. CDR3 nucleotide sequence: TGCGCCAGCAGCTTGGACGGGAGCTCCTACAATGAGCAGTTCTTC. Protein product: CASSLDGSSYNEQFF. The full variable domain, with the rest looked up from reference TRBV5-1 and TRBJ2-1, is KAGVTQTPRYLIKTRGQQVTLSCSPISGHRSVSWYQQTPGQGLQFLFEYFSETQRNKGNFPGRFSGRQFSNSRSEMNVSTLELGDSALYLCASSLDGSSYNEQFFGPGTRLTVL.